This T cell receptor beta chain appears in the sequencing data of a study of blood T cells in healthy people across ages. General study results and limits: The study regarded diversity estimates from one million T cells as underestimates. Versus aged donors, long-lived donors had higher diversity and more naive CD4+ cells.

Sample-barcoded 5' priming and a J-beta primer mix drove a second PCR of about 6 to 12 cycles. TCRdb called the 5' RACE reads again in MiXCR, with one record for every CDR3 protein. Of 1.8 million or so distinct CDR3 sequences in the sample, around 42% were seen once. This CDR3 is built from 13 residues. The germline V and J ends were trimmed by 0 bases and 6 bases, with 11 bases remaining between them. The V gene's germline CDR1 is SQVTM and CDR2 ANQGSEA. Note on this clonotype: The antigen remains undetermined.

Donation came from healthy Caucasian individuals in Russia who were aged roughly 6 to 95. A minimum of 5 micrograms of total RNA was extracted per sample. Source material: blood. The chain links TRBV29-1 to TRBJ1-1; tentative D call: TRBD1 (5 bases). The receptor was isolated from a human donor in good health. The CDR3 DNA sequence: TGCAGCGTTGAAGAGGGGGACCGGCCTGAAGCTTTCTTT. This codes for CSVEEGDRPEAFF.